Listed below are T cell receptor beta chains from one sample, sequenced in a study of cytomegalovirus exposure and HLA in healthy donors. TCRdb keeps only in-frame clones here, not all; method: immunoSEQ multiplex PCR. Of 150,000 or so clones in the sample, around 75% are singletons; the top ten hold around 2.5%. The specimen sequenced was PBMCs. The origin of the receptors is a female donor in good health and CMV-seronegative. The CDR3 runs from the conserved cysteine through the conserved F or W. The D gene is left open where the match is weak. Clone size appears in some rows only: once, few, many, or a class for an expanded clone.

v_call	clone_size	j_call	d_call	cdr3_aa	cdr3_nt
TRBV2	.	TRBJ2-2	.	CASSGSARTGELFF	TGTGCCAGCAGTGGATCCGCTAGGACCGGGGAGCTGTTTTTT
TRBV27	.	TRBJ1-5	.	CASRASGQYSNQPQHF	TGTGCCAGCAGAGCCTCGGGTCAATATAGCAATCAGCCCCAGCATTTT
TRBV5-8	.	TRBJ2-3	TRBD1	CASSLAWDRGYF	TGTGCCAGCAGCTTGGCCTGGGACAGGGGGTATTTT
TRBV4-3	few	TRBJ2-3	.	CASSQDWGPGDTQYF	TGCGCCAGCAGCCAAGATTGGGGCCCCGGAGATACGCAGTATTTT
TRBV27	.	TRBJ2-7	.	CASSSPGTGAYEQYF	TGTGCCAGCAGTTCCCCCGGGACGGGGGCCTACGAGCAGTACTTC
TRBV5-1	.	TRBJ2-5	TRBD2	CASSPGTSGGAGETQYF	TGCGCCAGCAGCCCCGGGACTAGCGGGGGGGCTGGGGAGACCCAGTACTTC
TRBV10-3	.	TRBJ2-3	TRBD2	CAIKDWREEDTQYF	TGTGCCATCAAGGACTGGCGGGAGGAAGATACGCAGTATTTT
TRBV10-3	.	TRBJ2-7	.	CAVGAVRGSSYEQYF	TGTGCCGTTGGGGCCGTCAGGGGAAGCTCCTACGAGCAGTACTTC
TRBV27	.	TRBJ1-5	.	CASSSRRNQPQHF	TGTGCCAGCAGCTCACGGAGAAATCAGCCCCAGCATTTT
TRBV29-1	few	TRBJ1-3	.	CSVITNSGNTIYF	TGCAGCGTTATAACTAACTCTGGAAACACCATATATTTT
TRBV4-3	.	TRBJ2-1	TRBD2	CASSQIRSGLAGGEQFF	TGCGCCAGCAGCCAAATTAGGTCGGGACTAGCGGGAGGTGAGCAGTTCTTC
TRBV5-1	few	TRBJ1-1	.	CASSLAGMRAFF	TGCGCCAGCAGCTTGGCCGGGATGAGGGCTTTCTTT
TRBV6-6	.	TRBJ2-3	TRBD2	CASSSGRGGDTQYF	TGTGCCAGCTCCAGCGGGAGGGGGGGGGATACGCAGTATTTT
TRBV11-3	.	TRBJ2-7	.	CASSLEQSYEQYF	TGTGCCAGCAGCTTAGAACAATCCTACGAGCAGTACTTC
TRBV28	few	TRBJ1-1	.	CAILGTGDLEAFF	TGTGCCATTTTGGGGACGGGGGATCTTGAAGCTTTCTTT
TRBV5-4	.	TRBJ2-7	TRBD1	CASSWPGQSYEQYF	TGTGCCAGCAGCTGGCCGGGACAGTCCTACGAGCAGTACTTC
TRBV2	.	TRBJ2-2	TRBD2	CASNSPGLAGGDTGELFF	TGTGCCAGCAACTCACCGGGACTAGCGGGAGGGGACACCGGGGAGCTGTTTTTT
TRBV2	.	TRBJ2-5	TRBD1	CASSPDRGRRETQYF	TGTGCCAGCAGTCCAGACAGGGGGCGCAGGGAGACCCAGTACTTC
TRBV6-1	.	TRBJ1-1	.	CASSPYSVNTEAFF	TGTGCCAGCAGTCCCTACTCCGTGAACACTGAAGCTTTCTTT
TRBV11-2	.	TRBJ1-4	TRBD1	CASSTLTGRIEKLFF	TGTGCCAGCAGCACCTTGACAGGGCGAATTGAAAAACTGTTTTTT
TRBV4-2	few	TRBJ1-6	.	CASSPQLDNSPLHF	TGTGCCAGCAGCCCCCAGCTAGATAATTCACCCCTCCACTTT
TRBV11-1	.	TRBJ2-4	TRBD1	CASSQGATLAKNIQYF	TGTGCCAGCAGCCAGGGGGCTACTCTAGCCAAAAACATTCAGTACTTC
TRBV29-1	.	TRBJ2-5	TRBD1	CSAGDRGEETQYF	TGCAGCGCTGGGGACAGGGGGGAAGAGACCCAGTACTTC
TRBV6-5	.	TRBJ1-3	.	CASSYTPTVSGNTIYF	TGTGCCAGCAGTTACACCCCGACAGTCTCTGGAAACACCATATATTTT
TRBV5-5	.	TRBJ1-1	.	CASSLVNRNTEAFF	TGTGCCAGCAGCTTGGTCAATAGGAACACTGAAGCTTTCTTT
TRBV7-2	.	TRBJ2-5	.	CASSLSGYQETQYF	TGTGCCAGCAGCTTAAGCGGCTACCAAGAGACCCAGTACTTC
TRBV19	.	TRBJ1-4	.	CATQRGLRTNEKLFF	TGTGCCACCCAACGAGGGCTGAGAACTAATGAAAAACTGTTTTTT
TRBV19	.	TRBJ1-3	TRBD1	CASSGGTVLSLSGGNTIYF	TGTGCCAGTAGTGGAGGGACAGTCCTCTCCTTGTCGGGCGGAAACACCATATATTTT
TRBV6-1	few	TRBJ2-7	TRBD2	CASRESGSSYEQYF	TGTGCCAGCAGGGAAAGCGGGAGCTCCTACGAGCAGTACTTC
TRBV11-3	.	TRBJ2-2	.	CASSRGGTGELFF	TGTGCCAGTAGCAGGGGGGGCACCGGGGAGCTGTTTTTT
TRBV27	.	TRBJ1-2	.	CASSPGRDFNYGYTF	TGTGCCAGCAGTCCCGGAAGGGACTTTAACTATGGCTACACCTTC
TRBV10-2	few	TRBJ1-3	TRBD1	CASSRGQDGNTIYF	TGCGCCAGCAGCAGGGGACAGGACGGAAACACCATATATTTT
TRBV7-7	once	TRBJ2-1	.	CASSLELDNEQFF	TGTGCTAGCAGCTTGGAGTTAGACAATGAGCAGTTCTTC
TRBV28	.	TRBJ2-7	TRBD1	CASSLGGTGMGEQYF	TGTGCCAGCAGTTTGGGTGGGACAGGGATGGGCGAGCAGTACTTC
TRBV25-1	.	TRBJ2-3	.	CASSELVSTDTQYF	TGTGCCAGCAGTGAACTTGTCAGCACAGATACGCAGTATTTT
TRBV7-8	few	TRBJ2-7	.	CASSLARAGYYEQYF	TGTGCCAGCAGCTTAGCTCGCGCAGGGTACTACGAGCAGTACTTC
TRBV6-1	.	TRBJ1-5	.	CASSGTLQRGGNQPQHF	TGTGCCAGCAGTGGGACACTTCAACGCGGGGGCAATCAGCCCCAGCATTTT
TRBV29-1	.	TRBJ2-3	TRBD1	CSERQGPDTQYF	TGCAGCGAACGACAGGGTCCAGATACGCAGTATTTT
TRBV19	.	TRBJ1-5	.	CASSPRGGARQPQHF	TGTGCCAGTAGTCCCCGTGGGGGGGCGAGGCAGCCCCAGCATTTT
TRBV11-2	once	TRBJ2-7	TRBD2	CASSFTAGDYEQYF	TGTGCCAGCAGCTTTACAGCGGGAGACTACGAGCAGTACTTC